These 21 T cell receptor beta chains share one sample of origin, sequenced in a study of T cells in Graves' hyperthyroidism and ophthalmopathy. TCR beta CDR3 region amplification was performed from RNA transcripts. During a first-round RT-PCR of the TCR CDR3, the HTBI primer set was used. TCRdb ran MiXCR on the multiplex PCR reads and lists one entry per CDR3 protein. This table holds around 700,000 distinct CDR3 sequences, approximately 18% found once. The sequencing sample was made of blood. These receptors originate from a woman between 50 and 59 years old with Graves' hyperthyroidism that later progressed to Graves' ophthalmopathy.

This clonotype came up a few times. This sequence joins TRBV6-6 and TRBJ2-1; tentative D call: TRBD2 (5 bases). CDR1 and CDR2 from the germline V gene are MNHNY and SVGAGI (reference sequence). V was clipped by 2 bases and J by 8 bases, with 19 bases between them. This CDR3 comprises 16 residues. CDR3 sequence (DNA): TGTGCCAGCAGTTACCCACGGAAGACGGCCGGGGATGAGCAGTTCTTC. Amino acid sequence: CASSYPRKTAGDEQFF.

The V gene is TRBV5-6, the J gene TRBJ1-5; a possible D gene is TRBD1 (5 bases). This CDR3 is 15 amino acids long. V was shortened by 2 bases and J by 7 bases, with 16 bases between the two germline ends. Germline V CDR1 and CDR2: SGHDT, YYEEEE. The CDR3 nucleotides are TGTGCCAGCAGCTTCGCTCCCGGGGAGGGGCAGCCCCAGCATTTT. Protein product: CASSFAPGEGQPQHF.

This chain links TRBV24-1 with TRBJ2-3; tentative D call: TRBD2 (5 bases). CDR3 size: 20 residues. The V and J ends lost 2 bases and 2 bases respectively, with 25 bases between them. Looked up from germline, CDR1 is KGHDR and CDR2 is SFDVKD. CDR3 sequence: CATSDSRSPGSGSLTDTQYF. For the CDR3, the DNA is TGTGCCACCAGTGATTCACGAAGTCCGGGGTCGGGTTCCCTCACAGATACGCAGTATTTT.

The table lists this clonotype with many counts. The chain couples TRBV10-1 to TRBJ2-1; unclear D gene. The CDR3 has 14 residues. CDR1 WNHNN and CDR2 SYGVQD come from the germline V gene (reference sequence). Trimming stripped 7 bases from V and 8 bases from J, with 18 bases between. The CDR3 region has the DNA TGCGCCAGCACCAAGGACCCGACGGGCGATGAGCAGTTCTTC. This codes for CASTKDPTGDEQFF.

On this clonotype itself: Germline is not matched at one junction end, which may reflect a read error. This chain uses TRBV6-1 with TRBJ1-3; TRBD1 aligns across 8 bases. Germline assignment: CDR1 MNHNS and CDR2 SASEGT. The CDR3 has 15 residues. CDR3 sequence reads: CAISPDRGSGNTIYF. The CDR3 DNA follows: TGTGCCATCAGTCCCGACAGGGGATCTGGAAACACCATATATTTT.

This clonotype has ten or more counts. This chain joins TRBV6-5 and TRBJ2-7, with 10 nucleotides matching TRBD1. Germline V gene sequence: CDR1 MNHEY, CDR2 SVGAGI. After removal of 2 bases from V and 3 bases from J, the junction contained 1 base not matched to a gene. The CDR3 loop spans 14 amino acids. The CDR3 loop reads CASSYGTGDYEQYF. The CDR3 bases are TGTGCCAGCAGTTACGGGACAGGGGACTACGAGCAGTACTTC.

This clonotype has just a few counts. The rearrangement uses TRBV2 and TRBJ2-5, with a weak D call TRBD2 (6 bases). V was pared by 0 bases and J by 1 base, with 12 bases between. CDR1 and CDR2 from the germline V gene are SNHLY and FYNNEI. This CDR3 comprises 16 residues. The CDR3 is CASSEAPSAGQETQYF. The CDR3 nucleotides read TGTGCCAGCAGTGAAGCGCCTAGCGCGGGCCAAGAGACCCAGTACTTC.

The V and J genes are TRBV4-1 and TRBJ1-1, with D possibly TRBD1 on 6 matching bases. Per germline, CDR1 MGHRA and CDR2 YSYEKL. The CDR3 is 15 amino acids. V gave up 5 bases and J gave up 0 bases, with 13 bases separating them. The CDR3 region is CASSEVPGVNTEAFF. CDR3 sequence (DNA): TGCGCCAGCAGCGAGGTGCCAGGGGTGAACACTGAAGCTTTCTTT.

V and J are TRBV20-1 and TRBJ2-7, with 10 nucleotides matching TRBD2. V lost 4 bases and J lost 2; bases outside the gene matches: 8. Germline V gives CDR1 DFQATT, CDR2 SNEGSKA (reference sequence). The CDR3 is 15 amino acids. The CDR3 loop is CSATIGLAGAYEQYF. CDR3 sequence (DNA): TGCAGTGCTACCATCGGTCTAGCGGGAGCCTACGAGCAGTACTTC.

DNA of the CDR3: TGTGCCAGCTCACCACGGGAGGGAAGGGAAGCTTTCTTT. Encoded protein: CASSPREGREAFF. This chain joins TRBV18 and TRBJ1-1, with D uncertain. Germline CDR1 KGHSH, CDR2 LQKENI. The CDR3 has 13 amino acids. Trimming took 1 base from V and 8 from J, leaving 11 bases between them. Together with reference TRBV18 and TRBJ1-1, the CDR3 gives the full variable domain: NAGVMQNPRHLVRRRGQEARLRCSPMKGHSHVYWYRQLPEEGLKFMVYLQKENIIDESGMPKERFSAEFPKEGPSILRIQQVVRGDSAAYFCASSPREGREAFFGQGTRLTVV.

The V gene is TRBV4-1, the J gene TRBJ2-1, with 9 bases lining up with TRBD1. The CDR3 has 18 residues. Germline V gene data show CDR1 as MGHRA and CDR2 as YSYEKL. Unmatched junction bases numbered 9, after V lost 1 base and J lost 2 bases. The CDR3 region has the DNA TGCGCCAGCAGCCAAGGCCCCCTACAGGGGGCCACCTACAATGAGCAGTTCTTC. Encoded protein: CASSQGPLQGATYNEQFF.

The J gene is TRBJ2-3, the V gene TRBV12-3 or TRBV12-4, with 8 positions matching TRBD2. The CDR3 has 18 residues. V lost 6 bases, J lost 2 bases, and 16 bases stayed unmatched. CDR3 loop: CASRPPVGSGEPTDTQYF. The CDR3 DNA reads as TGTGCCAGCAGGCCGCCTGTAGGTAGCGGGGAACCCACAGATACGCAGTATTTT.

This clonotype has a count of ten or more. This chain links TRBV11-2 with TRBJ2-5, with 7 bases that match TRBD1. In germline, CDR1 is SGHAT, CDR2 FQNNGV. Germline trimming cut 0 bases from V and 3 bases from J; bases unmatched to any gene: 4. The CDR3 spans 15 residues. The DNA of the CDR3 is TGTGCCAGCAGCTTAGATGGGACAGTAAAAGAGACCCAGTACTTC. Translated: CASSLDGTVKETQYF.

The sample holds many counts of this clonotype. CDR3 amino acids: CASSETGGLGEAFF. CDR3 nucleotide sequence: TGCGCCAGCTCCGAGACAGGCGGACTCGGTGAAGCTTTCTTT. The chain is built from TRBV10-2 and TRBJ1-1, with a weak D call TRBD1 (6 bases). The CDR3 consists of 14 residues. Germline lookup yields CDR1 WSHSY and CDR2 SAAADI. V was pared by 8 bases and J by 7 bases, with 20 bases between.

This clonotype was recorded at least ten times. This sequence joins TRBV11-3 and TRBJ1-1; no clear D gene. The CDR3 is 15 residues long. V lost 4 bases and J 1 base, leaving 13 bases between the germline ends. Germline loops: CDR1 SGHNT, CDR2 YENEEA. The CDR3 bases are TGTGCCAGCAGCTCTCGGGAGGGCGAGAACACTGAAGCTTTCTTT. Amino acids: CASSSREGENTEAFF.

This clonotype has only a few counts. The chain uses TRBV19 and TRBJ1-5, with D hard to call. CDR3 length equals 14 residues. Trimming removed 6 bases at V and 5 bases at J, with 14 bases between. Looked up from germline, CDR1 is LNHDA and CDR2 is SQIVND (reference sequence). CDR3 DNA: TGTGCCAGTAGGGCCCATAGGGCCGATCAGCCCCAGCATTTT. Translation gives CASRAHRADQPQHF.

This clonotype turned up a few times. The chain is built from TRBV6-5 and TRBJ1-3; no definite D call. CDR1 is MNHEY and CDR2 is SVGAGI in the germline V gene. Trimming pared 5 bases from V and 4 bases from J, leaving 15 bases between. The CDR3 covers 15 residues. CDR3 coding DNA: TGTGCCAGCAGTAACCCTCCGGTCTTAGGAAACACCATATATTTT. Translating it yields CASSNPPVLGNTIYF.

Turning to this clonotype: Since a much larger clone is just one base distant, this may be a read error. The CDR3 here is CASSYSQGAVETRYF. CDR3 DNA: TGTGCCAGCAGTTACTCCCAGGGGGCCGTAGAGACCCGGTACTTC. The rearrangement joins TRBV6-2 or TRBV6-3 to TRBJ2-5; 8 bases fit TRBD1. From germline, CDR1 is MNHEY and CDR2 SVGEGT. The CDR3 is 15 amino acids.

This clonotype was seen ten or more times. The rearrangement uses TRBV2 and TRBJ1-1; D is possibly TRBD1 (6 bases). V shed 2 bases and J shed 4 bases, with 14 bases lying between them. The CDR3 has 15 residues. Germline V gene sequence: CDR1 SNHLY, CDR2 FYNNEI. CDR3 residues: CASSEYGGRGTEAFF. DNA of the CDR3: TGTGCCAGCAGTGAATACGGGGGGCGAGGCACTGAAGCTTTCTTT.

This clonotype was recorded at least ten times. This chain connects TRBV5-1 to TRBJ2-2, with 10 bases identical to TRBD1. The CDR3 contains 13 residues. V lost 7 bases, J lost 5 bases, and 2 bases stayed unmatched. Germline CDR1 reads SGHRS; CDR2 reads YFSETQ. The CDR3 sequence: CASSGQGTGELFF. CDR3 sequence (DNA): TGCGCCAGCTCGGGACAGGGGACCGGGGAGCTGTTTTTT.

This clonotype was recorded many times. This sequence joins TRBV3-1 and TRBJ1-1; 7 positions match TRBD1. This CDR3 is 13 amino acids long. The V segment lost 2 bases and the J segment 6 bases; nucleotides outside the gene matches: 3. Germline V gene lookup returns CDR1 LGHDT and CDR2 YNNKEL (reference sequence). Written as DNA, the CDR3 is TGTGCCAGCAGCCAAAGACAGGGATCTGAAGCTTTCTTT. Amino acids: CASSQRQGSEAFF.